The rows below give T cell receptor beta chains drawn from one sample of a study of PD-1 blockade in classical Hodgkin lymphoma. Clones were sequenced by immunoSEQ multiplex PCR, and TCRdb holds only the in-frame ones, with some missing. The repertoire holds 15,000 to 20,000 clones, approximately 87% seen once, with approximately 2.7% in the top ten. Sample: CD4+ T cells from blood, taken before the fourth cycle of nivolumab. Receptor source: a human donor with classical Hodgkin lymphoma. CDR3s include the opening cysteine and the closing phenylalanine or tryptophan. The D gene is left open where the match is weak. The size entry is marked missing in some rows and otherwise reads once, few, many or a size class.

j_call | d_call | clone_size | v_call | cdr3_nt | cdr3_aa
TRBJ2-3 | - | few | TRBV18 | TGTGCCAGCTCACCAGATCAAGGTAGCCTAGGAGATACGCAGTATTTT | CASSPDQGSLGDTQYF
TRBJ1-5 | - | - | TRBV21-1 | TGTGCCAGCAGCAAAGGGTATCAGGGGGCCCGAAATCAGCCCCAGCATTTT | CASSKGYQGARNQPQHF
TRBJ1-1 | - | - | TRBV19 | TGTGCCAGTAGTATCCCCCCGGGTGACACTGAAGCTTTCTTT | CASSIPPGDTEAFF
TRBJ2-1 | - | few | TRBV5-1 | TGCGCCAGCAGCTTAACAGGGAGCTCCTACAATGAGCAGTTCTTC | CASSLTGSSYNEQFF
TRBJ2-3 | - | once | TRBV5-5 | TGTGCCAGCAGCTTGGTGCTACCCCCGGATACGCAGTATTTT | CASSLVLPPDTQYF
TRBJ2-7 | - | few | TRBV5-5 | TGTGCCAGCAGCTTATGGCAGAGCTCCTACGAGCAGTACTTC | CASSLWQSSYEQYF
TRBJ2-1 | - | - | TRBV5-1 | TGCGCCAGCAGCGCCTCTAGATCCTCCTACAATGAGCAGTTCTTC | CASSASRSSYNEQFF
TRBJ2-1 | TRBD2 | few | TRBV11-2 | TGTGCCAGCAGCCCCAGGGCTAGCGGGAGGGCCGGCCCCTACAATGAGCAGTTCTTC | CASSPRASGRAGPYNEQFF
TRBJ2-2 | TRBD2 | - | TRBV19 | TGTGCCAGTAGTATTGGGGCCCCCGGGAGGGCGAACACCGGGGAGCTGTTTTTT | CASSIGAPGRANTGELFF
TRBJ1-6 | - | - | TRBV7-8 | TGTGCCAGCAGCTTAGGAGGCAGCCCGATGGGTTCACCCCTCCACTTT | CASSLGGSPMGSPLHF
TRBJ2-1 | TRBD1 | - | TRBV5-1 | TGCGCCAGCAGCTTGGGACAGGGGACTGAGCAGTTCTTC | CASSLGQGTEQFF
TRBJ2-1 | TRBD2 | once | TRBV11-2 | TGTGCCAGCAGTCGTAATCTTGCGGGAGGGCAAAATGAGCAGTTCTTC | CASSRNLAGGQNEQFF
TRBJ1-6 | - | - | TRBV11-2 | TGTGCCAGCAGCCCCGGGACCCGTAATTCACCCCTCCACTTT | CASSPGTRNSPLHF
TRBJ2-1 | TRBD2 | - | TRBV4-1 | TGCGCCAGCAGCCGACTAGCGGGAGAATCCTACAATGAGCAGTTCTTC | CASSRLAGESYNEQFF
TRBJ2-4 | - | - | TRBV11-2 | TGTGCCAGCAATGGGCGGTCCGACATTCAGTACTTC | CASNGRSDIQYF
TRBJ1-1 | - | - | TRBV18 | TGTGCCAGCTCACCACTTGAGGGGAGGCGAGCTGAAGCTTTCTTT | CASSPLEGRRAEAFF
TRBJ2-6 | - | - | TRBV28 | TGTGCCAGCGTACGCTCTGGGGCCAACGTCCTGACTTTC | CASVRSGANVLTF
TRBJ2-2 | TRBD2 | - | TRBV4-1 | TGCGCCAGCAGCCGTCCCGCGCGGGAGTGGTATACCGGGGAGCTGTTTTTT | CASSRPAREWYTGELFF
TRBJ1-5 | TRBD1 | few | TRBV6-1 | TGTGCCAGCAGCTACGGGACAGGGGTACAGCCCCAGCATTTT | CASSYGTGVQPQHF
TRBJ1-1 | TRBD1 | - | TRBV7-9 | TGTGCCAGCAGCCGAGGGACAGGGGGCACCATGAACACTGAAGCTTTCTTT | CASSRGTGGTMNTEAFF
TRBJ1-2 | - | - | TRBV7-9 | TGTGCCAGCAGCTTAGGGGCGGGGACACCTCATGGCTACACCTTC | CASSLGAGTPHGYTF
TRBJ2-7 | - | - | TRBV19 | TGTGCCAGTAGTATAACAAGAAACTACGAGCAGTACTTC | CASSITRNYEQYF
TRBJ2-7 | - | - | TRBV7-8 | TGTGCCAGCAGCTTAGGGGACCGCTACGAGCAGTACTTC | CASSLGDRYEQYF
TRBJ1-5 | - | few | TRBV6-5 | TGTGCCAGCAGAACAGGGATTGAGGGCAATCAGCCCCAGCATTTT | CASRTGIEGNQPQHF
TRBJ2-3 | - | - | TRBV19 | TGTGCCAGTAGTATACTCGGGGGTCGGGGCACAGATACGCAGTATTTT | CASSILGGRGTDTQYF
TRBJ1-1 | - | - | TRBV6-5 | TGTGCCAGCAGTTTCAGGGGCCCGAACACTGAAGCTTTCTTT | CASSFRGPNTEAFF
TRBJ2-5 | TRBD2 | - | TRBV19 | TGTGCCAGTAGTCCACTCAAAGCCTTGCTAGCGGGAGGAGAGACCCAGTACTTC | CASSPLKALLAGGETQYF
TRBJ2-6 | TRBD2 | few | TRBV6-1 | TGTGCCAGCAGTGAACCGGCGGGGGTCTCTGGGGCCAACGTCCTGACTTTC | CASSEPAGVSGANVLTF
TRBJ2-1 | - | once | TRBV2 | TGTGCCAGCAGTGAAGTTTCGCTCGGTGAGCAGTTCTTC | CASSEVSLGEQFF
TRBJ1-2 | - | medium-sized | TRBV10-3 | TGTGCCATCAGTCCCCAGGGCGATGGCTACACCTTC | CAISPQGDGYTF
TRBJ1-1 | - | once | TRBV6-6 | TGTGCCAGCAGCTTCGGGGGGCAGGGTCGCACTGAAGCTTTCTTT | CASSFGGQGRTEAFF
TRBJ2-3 | TRBD2 | - | TRBV29-1 | TGCAGCGCCAATACCGGGACTAGGGCAGATACGCAGTATTTT | CSANTGTRADTQYF
TRBJ2-3 | TRBD1 | - | TRBV13 | TGTGCCAGCAGCTTAGTGACAGGGGGAAAAGATACGCAGTATTTT | CASSLVTGGKDTQYF
TRBJ2-1 | - | - | TRBV2 | TGTGCCAGCAGGGTGGGTCTCTACAATGAGCAGTTCTTC | CASRVGLYNEQFF
TRBJ1-2 | - | - | TRBV6-1 | TGTGCCAGCAGTGAAGGGGGGGGGAAGTATGGCTACACCTTC | CASSEGGGKYGYTF
TRBJ1-4 | - | - | TRBV18 | TGTGCCAGCTCACCACTGTTAGCGGGCAGCCTTAATGAAAAACTGTTTTTT | CASSPLLAGSLNEKLFF
TRBJ2-7 | - | few | TRBV11-2 | TGTGCCAGCAGCTCCAATTACGAGCAGTACTTC | CASSSNYEQYF
TRBJ2-1 | - | - | TRBV6-4 | TGTGCCAGCAGTGCCTGGCCTAGAGAGTTCTTC | CASSAWPREFF
TRBJ2-7 | - | - | TRBV6-5 | TGTGCCAGCAGTTACCTCTACGAGCAGTACTTC | CASSYLYEQYF
TRBJ2-1 | - | - | TRBV19 | TGTGCCAGTAGTCAGACAGCGTACAATGAGCAGTTCTTC | CASSQTAYNEQFF
TRBJ2-2 | TRBD2 | - | TRBV19 | TGTGCCAGTCAATATAGCGGGAGGAGCACCGGGGAGCTGTTTTTT | CASQYSGRSTGELFF
TRBJ2-3 | - | once | TRBV27 | TGTGCCAGCAGCCTCCTGATAGGGGCTGGCACAGATACGCAGTATTTT | CASSLLIGAGTDTQYF
TRBJ2-3 | - | - | TRBV14 | TGTGCCAGCAGCCGATACACCGGGACCCCCCGAGGGGCAGATACGCAGTATTTT | CASSRYTGTPRGADTQYF
TRBJ2-7 | - | - | TRBV29-1 | TGCAGCGTTGCCCGAGGTCCCTACGAGCAGTACTTC | CSVARGPYEQYF
TRBJ2-7 | - | - | TRBV28 | TGTGCGGGAGCCAGCCGTTACTGGGGCGAGCAGTACTTC | CAGASRYWGEQYF
TRBJ1-2 | TRBD1 | - | TRBV6-1 | TGTGCCAGCAGCCTCGGGACAGGGTTTTATGGCTACACCTTC | CASSLGTGFYGYTF
TRBJ2-3 | TRBD2 | - | TRBV7-2 | TGTGCCAGCAGCTTCAGCGGGAGTTCGACAGATACGCAGTATTTT | CASSFSGSSTDTQYF
TRBJ2-5 | TRBD1 | - | TRBV7-9 | TGTGCCAGCAGCCTCGGACAGGGGGCTTCAGAGACCCAGTACTTC | CASSLGQGASETQYF
TRBJ2-3 | TRBD2 | - | TRBV18 | TGTGCCAGCTCACCCGGGGGGTATGCAGATACGCAGTATTTT | CASSPGGYADTQYF
TRBJ2-1 | TRBD2 | - | TRBV19 | TGTGCTTCCAGGAGGACTAGCGGGAGGAATGAGCAGTTCTTC | CASRRTSGRNEQFF
TRBJ2-2 | - | - | TRBV2 | TGTGCCAGCAGACAGGGACGGAACACCGGGGAGCTGTTTTTT | CASRQGRNTGELFF
TRBJ1-5 | - | once | TRBV30 | TGTGCCTGGAGCAAGGCAAATAGCAATCAGCCCCAGCATTTT | CAWSKANSNQPQHF
TRBJ1-6 | - | - | TRBV6-5 | TGTGCCTCGGGGGTCCCAGGCGATAATTCACCCCTCCACTTT | CASGVPGDNSPLHF
TRBJ2-2 | - | - | TRBV10-3 | TGTGCCATCAGTGACCAGCTGAACACCGGGGAGCTGTTTTTT | CAISDQLNTGELFF